The rows below give T cell receptor beta chains drawn from one sample of a study of cytomegalovirus exposure and HLA in healthy donors. The repertoire was sequenced with immunoSEQ multiplex PCR; TCRdb's copy has only in-frame clones and lacks some. The sample records about 120,000 clones, 55% to 75% being singletons. The sequenced sample was PBMCs. These receptors came from a man aged 25-45 years in good health and CMV-seropositive. Each CDR3 is given with its conserved first and last residue. A D gene is named only where the DNA matches it firmly. Rows give clone size only sometimes, using once, few, many, or a class for an expanded clone.

v_gene: TRBV10-1; j_gene: TRBJ2-2; abundance: few; d_gene: TRBD1; len: 14; CDR3nt: TGCGCCAGCAGTAGGGACAGGAATGGTGGGGAGCTGTTTTTT; CDR3aa: CASSRDRNGGELFF
v_gene: TRBV30; j_gene: TRBJ1-2; abundance: NA; d_gene: NA; len: 11; CDR3nt: TGTGGGCAGGAAGACAACTATGGCTACACCTTC; CDR3aa: CGQEDNYGYTF
v_gene: TRBV7-3; j_gene: TRBJ2-1; abundance: few; d_gene: TRBD1; len: 14; CDR3nt: TGTGCCAGCAGCCGGACAGGATCCTACAATGAGCAGTTCTTC; CDR3aa: CASSRTGSYNEQFF
v_gene: TRBV2; j_gene: TRBJ2-5; abundance: NA; d_gene: TRBD2; len: 15; CDR3nt: TGTGCCAGCAGCCCTTTCGGGGGGGGCGGGGAGACCCAGTACTTC; CDR3aa: CASSPFGGGGETQYF
v_gene: TRBV29-1; j_gene: TRBJ2-1; abundance: NA; d_gene: TRBD1; len: 15; CDR3nt: TGCAGCGTAGGACTGAGACAGGGGGCGCGGGAGGAGCAGTTCTTC; CDR3aa: CSVGLRQGAREEQFF
v_gene: TRBV7-8; j_gene: TRBJ2-5; abundance: NA; d_gene: NA; len: 15; CDR3nt: TGTGCCAGCAGCCCCAGGGTAGCCAGTCGGGAGACCCAGTACTTC; CDR3aa: CASSPRVASRETQYF
v_gene: TRBV5-1; j_gene: TRBJ2-3; abundance: NA; d_gene: NA; len: 14; CDR3nt: TGCGCCAGCAGCTTTGCGGGGGCGGGGGATACGCAGTATTTT; CDR3aa: CASSFAGAGDTQYF
v_gene: TRBV7-2; j_gene: TRBJ2-5; abundance: NA; d_gene: NA; len: 15; CDR3nt: TGTGCCAGCAGCTTAGTCCCCTTCTCTTCAGAGACCCAGTACTTC; CDR3aa: CASSLVPFSSETQYF
v_gene: TRBV7-9; j_gene: TRBJ2-2; abundance: few; d_gene: NA; len: 14; CDR3nt: TGTGCCAGCAGCTTAGTGGGGGACTCCCGGGAGCTGTTTTTT; CDR3aa: CASSLVGDSRELFF
v_gene: TRBV18; j_gene: TRBJ1-1; abundance: NA; d_gene: TRBD1; len: 13; CDR3nt: TGTGCCACCGAAACCGGGACAGGGGATTCAGCTTTCTTT; CDR3aa: CATETGTGDSAFF
v_gene: TRBV25-1; j_gene: TRBJ1-1; abundance: NA; d_gene: NA; len: 13; CDR3nt: TGTGCCAGCAGTGAATTCGTAACGGGGAGAGTGAGTTTT; CDR3aa: CASSEFVTGRVSF
v_gene: TRBV6-1; j_gene: TRBJ2-1; abundance: NA; d_gene: NA; len: 14; CDR3nt: TGTGCCAGCAGTGACTGGAGCTCCTACAATGAGCAGTTCTTC; CDR3aa: CASSDWSSYNEQFF
v_gene: TRBV28; j_gene: TRBJ1-2; abundance: NA; d_gene: NA; len: 13; CDR3nt: TGTGCCAGCATGCCGGGTTGGCGCTATGGCTACACCTTC; CDR3aa: CASMPGWRYGYTF
v_gene: TRBV7-9; j_gene: TRBJ2-4; abundance: NA; d_gene: NA; len: 12; CDR3nt: TGTGCCAGCAGCATATCAGGGATAACTCAGTACTTC; CDR3aa: CASSISGITQYF
v_gene: TRBV28; j_gene: TRBJ2-7; abundance: once; d_gene: NA; len: 13; CDR3nt: TGTGCCAGCAGGCTAGCGTCCCGCTACGAGCAGTACTTC; CDR3aa: CASRLASRYEQYF
v_gene: TRBV21-1; j_gene: TRBJ1-3; abundance: NA; d_gene: NA; len: 18; CDR3nt: TGTGCCAGCAGCAAAGGAGGGAGGTTTAGGCGTAGGAAAAACACCATATATTTT; CDR3aa: CASSKGGRFRRRKNTIYF
v_gene: TRBV12-2; j_gene: TRBJ2-7; abundance: NA; d_gene: NA; len: 16; CDR3nt: TGTGCAAGTCGCTTAGCTTTCAACCGGGACAGCTACGAGCAGTACTTC; CDR3aa: CASRLAFNRDSYEQYF
v_gene: TRBV28; j_gene: TRBJ2-1; abundance: NA; d_gene: TRBD2; len: 16; CDR3nt: TGTGCCAGCAGTTTAGAACTAGCGGGTACCTACAATGAGCAGTTCTTC; CDR3aa: CASSLELAGTYNEQFF
v_gene: TRBV5-1; j_gene: TRBJ2-1; abundance: NA; d_gene: TRBD1; len: 14; CDR3nt: TGCGCCAGCAGCTTGGAGGGACAGGGAGACCCCTGGTTCTTC; CDR3aa: CASSLEGQGDPWFF
v_gene: TRBV14; j_gene: TRBJ2-5; abundance: NA; d_gene: TRBD1; len: 17; CDR3nt: TGTGCCAGCAGCCCCTGGAGGACAGGGGGCGCCGGAGAGACCCAGTACTTC; CDR3aa: CASSPWRTGGAGETQYF
v_gene: TRBV10-3; j_gene: TRBJ2-3; abundance: NA; d_gene: TRBD2; len: 18; CDR3nt: TGTGCCATCAGTGAACCTAGCGGGAGGGCCTTCGGCACAGATACGCAGTATTTT; CDR3aa: CAISEPSGRAFGTDTQYF
v_gene: TRBV18; j_gene: TRBJ2-7; abundance: once; d_gene: NA; len: 13; CDR3nt: TGTGCCAGCTCACCCAAGAGCTCCTACGAGCAGTACTTC; CDR3aa: CASSPKSSYEQYF
v_gene: TRBV7-3; j_gene: TRBJ2-7; abundance: few; d_gene: NA; len: 15; CDR3nt: TGTGCCAGCAGCTTTCGTCCTACTCGGGGCTACGAGCAGTACTTC; CDR3aa: CASSFRPTRGYEQYF
v_gene: TRBV4-2; j_gene: TRBJ1-2; abundance: NA; d_gene: TRBD1; len: 17; CDR3nt: TGTGCCAGCAGCCAAGACCAATACGCCGGGACAGGCTATGGCTACACCTTC; CDR3aa: CASSQDQYAGTGYGYTF
v_gene: TRBV19; j_gene: TRBJ1-1; abundance: NA; d_gene: TRBD1; len: 16; CDR3nt: TGTGCCAGTAGTATCGGCCGAGGGACAGCGAACACTGAAGCTTTCTTT; CDR3aa: CASSIGRGTANTEAFF
v_gene: TRBV19; j_gene: TRBJ2-3; abundance: NA; d_gene: NA; len: 16; CDR3nt: TGTGCCAGTAGTATACGGGCGGGGACGGGCACAGATACGCAGTATTTT; CDR3aa: CASSIRAGTGTDTQYF
v_gene: TRBV5-1; j_gene: TRBJ1-2; abundance: few; d_gene: TRBD1; len: 16; CDR3nt: TGCGCCAGCAGCTTGGTGGGACAGGGCATAGGCTATGGCTACACCTTC; CDR3aa: CASSLVGQGIGYGYTF